This TCR beta chain came from a study of blood T cell repertoires in COVID-19. Recruits, aged roughly 18 to 95 years, lived in around 24 US areas. Unmatched junction bases numbered 5, after V lost 6 bases and J lost 6 bases. The germline V gene encodes CDR1 MDHEN and CDR2 SYDVKM. This CDR3 comprises 12 residues. Here immunoSEQ multiplex PCR was the method, and the copy in TCRdb shows in-frame clones only, minus some. The sample contains hundreds of thousands of clones, roughly 90% of which appear only once. Sample: PBMCs or T cells enriched from blood (not recorded which). The clonotype was recovered from a woman aged 50 to 65 who had recovered from COVID-19. The chain combines TRBV28 with TRBJ2-7; the match to TRBD2 covers 7 bases. This chain's CDR3 is CASRAGPGEQYF. For the CDR3, the DNA is TGTGCCAGCAGAGCGGGGCCGGGCGAGCAGTACTTC.